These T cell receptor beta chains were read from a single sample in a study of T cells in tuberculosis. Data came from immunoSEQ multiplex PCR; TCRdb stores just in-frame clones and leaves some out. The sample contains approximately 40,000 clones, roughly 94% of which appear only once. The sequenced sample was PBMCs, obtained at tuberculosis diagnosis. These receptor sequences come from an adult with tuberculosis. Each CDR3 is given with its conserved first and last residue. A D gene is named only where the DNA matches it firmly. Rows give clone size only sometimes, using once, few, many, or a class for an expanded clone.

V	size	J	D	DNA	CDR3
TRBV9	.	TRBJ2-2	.	TGTGCCAGCAGCGTAGCCCGCCCCTTACAGGTAATGCCCGACTCGAGCACCGGGGAGCTGTTTTTT	CASSVARPLQVMPDSSTGELFF
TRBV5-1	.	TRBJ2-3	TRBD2	TGCGCCAGCAGCTTGGGCGCGGGGGGGATCACAGATACGCAGTATTTT	CASSLGAGGITDTQYF
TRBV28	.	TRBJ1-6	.	TGTGCCAGCACCCTCATGGGGACTATTGAGTCACCCCTCCACTTT	CASTLMGTIESPLHF
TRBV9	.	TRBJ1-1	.	TGTGCCAGCAGCCCCCGAGGACAGCTGAACACTGAAGCTTTCTTT	CASSPRGQLNTEAFF
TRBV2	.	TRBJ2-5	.	TGTGCCAGCAGTGATCCCCCAAAATTAGAGACCCAGTACTTC	CASSDPPKLETQYF
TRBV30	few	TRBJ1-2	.	TGTGCCTGGAGCGACGCAGGGTGGGGCTACACCTTC	CAWSDAGWGYTF
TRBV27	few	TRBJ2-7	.	TGTGCCAGCAGTTCTCCAGGGGGGGAGCAGTACTTC	CASSSPGGEQYF
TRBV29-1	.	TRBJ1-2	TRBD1	TGCAGCGTTGAAGCACAGGGGGCCTATGGCTACACCTTC	CSVEAQGAYGYTF
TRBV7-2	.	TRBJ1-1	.	TGTGCCAGCAGCTTCCGACAGATGAACACTGAAGCTTTCTTT	CASSFRQMNTEAFF
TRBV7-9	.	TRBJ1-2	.	TGTGCCAGCAGCTGGCAGGGGCTCCCTAACTATGGCTACACCTTC	CASSWQGLPNYGYTF
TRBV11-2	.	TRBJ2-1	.	TGTGCCAGCAGTACCCGACCTCCGTGGGGCCACCAGTTCTTC	CASSTRPPWGHQFF
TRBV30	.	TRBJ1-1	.	TGTGCCTCCATGGGGCCGCTGAACACTGAAGCTTTCTTT	CASMGPLNTEAFF
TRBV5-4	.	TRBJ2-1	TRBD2	TGTGCCAGCAGCTTCCTAGCGGGGGGGCCGATTAACAATGAGCAGTTCTTC	CASSFLAGGPINNEQFF
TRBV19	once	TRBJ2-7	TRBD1	TGTGCCAGTAGTAGTCCAGGACAGGGTTACGAGCAGTACTTC	CASSSPGQGYEQYF
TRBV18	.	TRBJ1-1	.	TGTGCCAGCTCACCAGCGGGGGGATCGGCTTTCTTT	CASSPAGGSAFF
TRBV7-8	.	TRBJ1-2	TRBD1	TGTGCCAGCAGCCCTGGACAGGGGCGTCGTACTAACTATGGCTACACCTTC	CASSPGQGRRTNYGYTF
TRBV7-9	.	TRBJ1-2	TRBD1	TGTGCCAGCAGCTTAGACACAGGGGGATATGGCTACACCTTC	CASSLDTGGYGYTF
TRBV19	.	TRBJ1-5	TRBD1	TGTGCCAGTAGTATCTACAGGGGGGGAATGAGCAATCAGCCCCAGCATTTT	CASSIYRGGMSNQPQHF
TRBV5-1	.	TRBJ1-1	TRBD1	TGCGCCAGCAGCTGGACAGGGTCTGAAGCTTTCTTT	CASSWTGSEAFF
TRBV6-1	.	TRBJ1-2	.	TGTGCCAGCAGTACAGCTAACTATGGCTACACCTTC	CASSTANYGYTF
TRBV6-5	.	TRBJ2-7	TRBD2	TGTGCCAGCACTCCTAGCGGGGCCTCCTCCTACGAGCAGTACTTC	CASTPSGASSYEQYF
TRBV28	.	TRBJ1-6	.	TGTGCCAGCACCGTCGGGGGGACCTATAATTCACCCCTCCACTTT	CASTVGGTYNSPLHF
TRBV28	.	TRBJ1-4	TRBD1	TGTGCCAGCAGATATCAGGGGGTAATGGGTGAAAAACTGTTTTTT	CASRYQGVMGEKLFF
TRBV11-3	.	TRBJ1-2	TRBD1	TGTGCCAGCAGCCACCGACAGGGGCCGTATGGCTACACCTTC	CASSHRQGPYGYTF
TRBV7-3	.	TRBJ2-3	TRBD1	TGTGCCAGCAGTCAAGGGACAGGCAGCACAGATACGCAGTATTTT	CASSQGTGSTDTQYF
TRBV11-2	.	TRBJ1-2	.	TGTGCCAGCAGCTTAGAGTACGGGTCTAACTATGGCTACACCTTC	CASSLEYGSNYGYTF
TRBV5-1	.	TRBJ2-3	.	TGCGCCAGCAGCTTTCAGGGGGGCTTACGCACAGATACGCAGTATTTT	CASSFQGGLRTDTQYF
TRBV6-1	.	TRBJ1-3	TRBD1	TGTGCCAGCACCTCAGGGGGCACTGGAAACACCATATATTTT	CASTSGGTGNTIYF
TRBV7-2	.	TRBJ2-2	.	TGTGCCAGCAAAGAATTTAGCGCCACCGGGGAGCTGTTTTTT	CASKEFSATGELFF
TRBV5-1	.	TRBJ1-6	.	TGCGCCAGCAGCTTATTACAGGGAAAGAATTCACCCCTCCACTTT	CASSLLQGKNSPLHF
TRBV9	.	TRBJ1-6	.	TGTGCCAGCACCGCCGGCCGGGAACCAAAGAATTCACCCCTCCACTTT	CASTAGREPKNSPLHF
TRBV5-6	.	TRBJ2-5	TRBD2	TGTGCCAGCAGCCCGGGACTAGCGGGGGGGCCGGAGACCCAGTACTTC	CASSPGLAGGPETQYF
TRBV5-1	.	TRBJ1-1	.	TGCGCCAGCAGCTTCGACAGCGGGGGTCCTGAAGCTTTCTTT	CASSFDSGGPEAFF
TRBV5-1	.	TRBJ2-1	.	TGCGCCAGCAGCCTGGACAGTTCCTCCTACAATGAGCAGTTCTTC	CASSLDSSSYNEQFF
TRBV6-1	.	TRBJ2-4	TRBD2	TGTGCCAGCAGTGCCACGGGGGGGGTCATTCAGTACTTC	CASSATGGVIQYF
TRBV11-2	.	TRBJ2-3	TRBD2	TGTGCCAGCAGCTTAGTCAGTCGGGGGGGCCTCCCAGATACGCAGTATTTT	CASSLVSRGGLPDTQYF
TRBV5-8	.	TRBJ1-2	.	TGTGCCAGCAGCTTCAACAGGCTCTATGATGGCTACACCTTC	CASSFNRLYDGYTF
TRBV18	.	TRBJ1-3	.	TGTGCCAGCTCCCAGAGTACAGGGAGCTCTGGAAACACCATATATTTT	CASSQSTGSSGNTIYF
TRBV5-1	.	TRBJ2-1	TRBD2	TGCGCCAGCAGCGGGGGACTAGCGGGGAGTGTGCAGTTCTTC	CASSGGLAGSVQFF
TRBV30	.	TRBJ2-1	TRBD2	TGTGCCTGGAAGACTAGCGCACTAAAGATCTACAATGAGCAGTTCTTC	CAWKTSALKIYNEQFF
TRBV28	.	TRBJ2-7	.	TGTGCCAGCAGTTTATCTGTGGGGGGCGAGCAGTACTTC	CASSLSVGGEQYF
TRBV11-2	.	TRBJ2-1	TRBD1	TGTGCCAGCAGCTTGCAATTCACAGGGGGCCATGAGCAGTTCTTC	CASSLQFTGGHEQFF
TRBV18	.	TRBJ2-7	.	TGTGCCAGCTCCCCCGGGTCCCGCGCCTACGAGCAGTACTTC	CASSPGSRAYEQYF
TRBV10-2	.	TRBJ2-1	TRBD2	TGCGCCAGCAGTGAGTATACTAGCGGTGAGGATGAGCAGTTCTTC	CASSEYTSGEDEQFF
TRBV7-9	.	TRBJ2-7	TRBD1	TGTGCCAGCAGCTGGAACAGGGACAGCCTAGACTACGAGCAGTACTTC	CASSWNRDSLDYEQYF
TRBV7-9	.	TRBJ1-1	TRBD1	TGTGCCAGCAGCTTACGGACAGGGAAGGTTACTGAAGCTTTCTTT	CASSLRTGKVTEAFF
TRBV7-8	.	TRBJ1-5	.	TGTGCCAGCAGCTTAGTGCAGGATAGCAATCAGCCCCAGCATTTT	CASSLVQDSNQPQHF
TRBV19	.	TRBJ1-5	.	TGTGCCAGTAGTTTCCTCCTGGGGCAGGTTAGCAATCAGCCCCAGCATTTT	CASSFLLGQVSNQPQHF